Listed below are T cell receptor beta chains from one sample, sequenced in a study of response to subunit inactivated influenza vaccine. TCRdb re-analysed the RT-PCR reads in MiXCR, keeping a single row per CDR3 protein. The sample lists about 830,000 distinct CDR3 sequences; about 18% were seen once. The material sequenced was PBMCs from blood, taken 5 to 6 days after vaccination. These receptors were taken from a man in his fifties who received an inactivated influenza vaccine. The CDR3 runs from the conserved cysteine through the conserved F or W. A D gene is named only where the DNA matches it firmly. Not every row has a clone size; where given, it reads once, few, many or a size class.

>TRBJ2-5|.|TRBD2|TRBV28|15
CASTIPGPGGKTQYF
TGTGCCAGCACTATTCCGGGTCCGGGGGGGAAGACCCAGTACTTC
>TRBJ1-4|.|.|TRBV21-1|17
CASSKVVRVAYTEKMFF
TGTGCCAGCAGCAAAGTAGTAAGGGTGGCATATACTGAAAAAATGTTTTTT
>TRBJ2-7|many|TRBD1|TRBV20-1|14
CSAPIRDSSYEQYF
TGCAGTGCGCCGATCCGGGACAGTAGCTACGAGCAGTACTTC
>TRBJ2-7|many|TRBD2|TRBV12-3/TRBV12-4|16
CASSAGGAGEEGEQYF
TGTGCCAGCAGCGCCGGGGGGGCAGGCGAAGAGGGCGAGCAGTACTTC
>TRBJ1-2|few|.|TRBV7-2|14
CASSFSGVDYGYTF
TGTGCCAGCAGCTTCAGTGGGGTGGACTATGGCTACACCTTC
>TRBJ2-1|.|.|TRBV14|13
CASSQRRGIEQFF
TGTGCCAGCAGCCAAAGGCGGGGCATCGAGCAGTTCTTC
>TRBJ2-2|.|TRBD2|TRBV9|17
CASSVRLAERNTGELFF
TGTGCCAGCAGCGTACGACTAGCGGAAAGGAACACCGGGGAGCTGTTTTTT
>TRBJ2-5|few|.|TRBV15|15
CATSRGGDYQETQYF
TGTGCCACCAGCAGAGGGGGAGACTATCAAGAGACCCAGTACTTC
>TRBJ2-4|.|TRBD1|TRBV4-1|15
CASSPSTGVLNIQYF
TGCGCCAGCAGCCCATCGACAGGGGTATTAAACATTCAGTACTTC
>TRBJ2-1|few|TRBD2|TRBV5-4|17
CASSSSGLAGGWNEQFF
TGTGCCAGCAGCTCCTCCGGACTAGCGGGAGGTTGGAATGAGCAGTTCTTC
>TRBJ1-5|few|.|TRBV12-3/TRBV12-4|12
CASSFGPQPQHF
TGTGCCAGCAGTTTTGGCCCCCAGCCCCAGCATTTT
>TRBJ2-3|.|.|TRBV24-1|14
CATMAWGGVDTQYF
TGTGCCACCATGGCCTGGGGTGGGGTAGATACGCAGTATTTT
>TRBJ2-7|.|.|TRBV10-2|14
CASSGRTYSYEQYF
TGCGCCAGCAGTGGGAGGACATACTCCTACGAGCAGTACTTC
>TRBJ2-1|.|TRBD2|TRBV20-1|15
CSAREGLSAYNEQFF
TGCAGTGCTAGAGAGGGACTATCGGCCTACAATGAGCAGTTCTTC
>TRBJ1-6|few|.|TRBV10-3|13
CATRQQEDSPLHF
TGTGCCACCCGCCAACAGGAGGATTCACCCCTCCACTTT
>TRBJ2-5|.|.|TRBV6-2/TRBV6-3|16
CASSPAGERPPETQYF
TGTGCCAGCAGTCCCGCCGGGGAGCGACCTCCCGAGACCCAGTACTTC
>TRBJ2-7|.|TRBD2|TRBV6-5|14
CASSYARGGYEQYF
TGTGCCAGCAGTTACGCGCGGGGGGGCTACGAGCAGTACTTC
>TRBJ1-1|.|.|TRBV30|15
CAWSHLVRGGTEAFF
TGTGCCTGGAGTCACCTTGTACGGGGCGGCACTGAAGCTTTCTTT
>TRBJ1-2|few|.|TRBV5-1|11
CASGGDYGYTF
TGCGCCAGCGGAGGGGATTATGGCTACACCTTC
>TRBJ2-3|.|TRBD2|TRBV12-3/TRBV12-4|15
CASSFSSGSSDTQYF
TGTGCCAGCAGTTTTTCAAGCGGGAGTTCAGATACGCAGTATTTT
>TRBJ2-5|many|.|TRBV29-1|11
CSVVRAQIGYF
TGCAGCGTTGTACGAGCGCAAATCGGGTACTTC
>TRBJ2-7|.|.|TRBV6-5|15
CASSYQGGVLYEQYF
TGTGCCAGCAGTTACCAGGGTGGGGTGTTATACGAGCAGTACTTC
>TRBJ2-6|few|TRBD1|TRBV11-2|20
CASSPRPPPGGFSGANVLTF
TGTGCCAGCAGCCCCCGTCCCCCCCCAGGGGGATTTTCTGGGGCCAACGTCCTGACTTTC
>TRBJ1-5|few|.|TRBV20-1|14
CSAREFLEHQPQHF
TGCAGTGCTAGAGAGTTTTTGGAGCACCAGCCCCAGCATTTT
>TRBJ1-2|few|.|TRBV18|13
CASSPLGQEGYTF
TGTGCCAGCTCACCACTTGGGCAGGAAGGCTACACCTTC
>TRBJ1-2|few|TRBD1|TRBV27|18
CASSLSGLSVRTGYGYTF
TGTGCCAGCAGTTTATCTGGACTTTCGGTCCGGACAGGCTATGGCTACACCTTC
>TRBJ2-1|few|TRBD2|TRBV6-5|16
CASSYASGATYNEQFF
TGTGCCAGCAGTTACGCTAGCGGGGCCACATACAATGAGCAGTTCTTC
>TRBJ1-4|few|.|TRBV7-2|15
CASSPAYSSNEKLFF
TGTGCCAGCAGCCCAGCCTACTCGTCTAATGAAAAACTGTTTTTT
>TRBJ2-1|few|TRBD2|TRBV29-1|15
CSVALAGGHYNEQFF
TGCAGCGTTGCCCTAGCGGGAGGACACTACAATGAGCAGTTCTTC
>TRBJ1-2|.|.|TRBV9|12
CASSVDVSGYTF
TGTGCCAGCAGCGTAGACGTCAGCGGCTACACCTTC
>TRBJ1-1|many|.|TRBV12-3/TRBV12-4|12
CASSLNNIEAFF
TGTGCCAGCAGTTTAAACAATATTGAAGCTTTCTTT
>TRBJ2-3|.|.|TRBV18|15
CASSTSQTTTDTQYF
TGTGCCAGCTCCACCAGTCAGACTACCACAGATACGCAGTATTTT
>TRBJ1-1|few|.|TRBV4-3|15
CASSQDLIRVTEAFF
TGCGCCAGCAGCCAAGATCTTATAAGGGTCACTGAAGCTTTCTTT